This T cell receptor (beta chain) comes out of a study of blood T cell repertoires in COVID-19. About the study: Italy, Spain and the United States were the sources of the convalescent and acute COVID-19 samples. Nucleic acid was either cDNA or gDNA, and it came from T cells, B-cell-depleted T cells, or PBMCs.

The CDR3 loop spans 12 amino acids. V lost 4 bases and J 8 bases, leaving 11 bases between the germline ends. Germline V gene data show CDR1 as SNHLY and CDR2 as FYNNEI. In the authors' workflow: Using reference gene primer amplification, nucleated cell counts were estimated. Libraries were prepared by immunoSEQ multiplex PCR; TCRdb keeps only in-frame clonotypes and omits some of them. The V and J calls and the clone size are those of that table, but D and trimming were determined from the DNA. The table records roughly 390,000 clones, around 84% of them present only once. What was sequenced was peripheral blood. The chain has TRBV2 and TRBJ1-2, with D possibly TRBD1 on 5 matching bases. This sequence was found in a woman under 30 with acute or convalescent COVID-19. The CDR3, as DNA: TGTGCCAGCAGTGGCAGGGTGAAAGGCTACACCTTC. Its protein product is CASSGRVKGYTF.